This TCR beta chain was profiled in a study of technical replicates of blood from a handful of donors. The V gene lost 2 bases and the J gene lost 1 base, with 12 bases spanning the gap. The length of the CDR3 is 15 residues. In germline, CDR1 is MNHEY, CDR2 SMNVEV (reference sequence). This clone showed up just once. Some clones are missing from TCRdb's copy, which holds only in-frame ones; the method was immunoSEQ multiplex PCR. The sample holds roughly 90,000 clones, 90% to 96% seen once. This chain connects TRBV27 to TRBJ2-7; maybe TRBD1 (6 bases). Sequenced input: T cells isolated from PBMCs. This sequence was found in a human donor in good health. Here the CDR3 reads CASSLLDSASYEQYF. Written as DNA, the CDR3 is TGTGCCAGCAGTTTACTGGACAGCGCATCCTACGAGCAGTACTTC.